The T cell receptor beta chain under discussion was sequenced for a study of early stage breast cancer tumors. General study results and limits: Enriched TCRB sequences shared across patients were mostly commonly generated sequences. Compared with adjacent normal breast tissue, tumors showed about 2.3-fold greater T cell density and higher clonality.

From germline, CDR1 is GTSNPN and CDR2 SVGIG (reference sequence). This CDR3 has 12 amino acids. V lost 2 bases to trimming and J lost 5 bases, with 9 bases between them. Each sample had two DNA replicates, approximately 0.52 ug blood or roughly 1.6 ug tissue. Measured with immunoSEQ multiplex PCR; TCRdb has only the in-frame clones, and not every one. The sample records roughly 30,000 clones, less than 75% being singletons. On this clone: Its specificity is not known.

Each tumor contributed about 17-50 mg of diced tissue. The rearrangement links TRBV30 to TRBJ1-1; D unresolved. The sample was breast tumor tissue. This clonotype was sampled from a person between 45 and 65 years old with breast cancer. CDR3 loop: CAWSRGLTEAFF. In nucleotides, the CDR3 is TGTGCCTGGAGTCGAGGTTTAACTGAAGCTTTCTTT.